This T cell receptor (beta chain) was found in a study of CD8+ T cells in alopecia areata. Study-level findings and limits: Throughout tofacitinib, many expanded lesional clones continued to persist in scalp and blood. Links between baseline CD8+ expansion and response need larger treated cohorts.

Concerning this clone: Its antigen is not known.

Stated treatment: oral pan-JAK inhibitor, 5-10 mg twice daily. Sorted out of PBMCs were CD4+ T cells and CD8+ T cells. Germline values: CDR1 SEHNR, CDR2 FQNEAQ (reference sequence). CDR3 length: 14 residues. The V and J ends lost 4 bases and 8 bases respectively, with 14 bases between them. Extracted RNA was reverse transcribed, and the resulting cDNA served as sequencing template. Measured with immunoSEQ multiplex PCR; TCRdb has only the in-frame clones, and not every one. The table shows under 200,000 clones, with around three fifths occurring only once. The sequence was obtained from a human donor with alopecia areata. The chain joins TRBV7-9 to TRBJ1-4; the D gene is possibly TRBD1 (6 bases). Sequencing used CD4+ T cells sorted from blood, obtained at week 4, from a patient treated with tofacitinib. The CDR3 coding sequence is TGTGCCAGCAGCTACAGGGCGCCGGGGGAAAAACTGTTTTTT. This sequence encodes CASSYRAPGEKLFF. Supplemented by reference TRBV7-9 and TRBJ1-4, the full variable domain reads DTGVSQNPRHKITKRGQNVTFRCDPISEHNRLYWYRQTLGQGPEFLTYFQNEAQLEKSRLLSDRFSAERPKGSFSTLEIQRTEQGDSAMYLCASSYRAPGEKLFFGSGTQLSVL.